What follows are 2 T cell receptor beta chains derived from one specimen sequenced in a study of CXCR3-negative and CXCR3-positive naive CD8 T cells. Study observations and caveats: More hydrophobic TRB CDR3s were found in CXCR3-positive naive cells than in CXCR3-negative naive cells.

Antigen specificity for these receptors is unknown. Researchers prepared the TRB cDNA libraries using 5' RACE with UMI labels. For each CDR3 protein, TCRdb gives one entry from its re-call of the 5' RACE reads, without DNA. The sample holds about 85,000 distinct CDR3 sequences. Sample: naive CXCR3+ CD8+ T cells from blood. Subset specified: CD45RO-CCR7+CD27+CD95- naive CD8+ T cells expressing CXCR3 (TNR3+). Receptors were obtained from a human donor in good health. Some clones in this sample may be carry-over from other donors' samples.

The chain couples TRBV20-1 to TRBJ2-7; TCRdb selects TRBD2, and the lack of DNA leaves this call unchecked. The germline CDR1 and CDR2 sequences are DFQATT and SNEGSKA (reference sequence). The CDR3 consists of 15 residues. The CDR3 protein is CSANLGLAGAYEQYF.

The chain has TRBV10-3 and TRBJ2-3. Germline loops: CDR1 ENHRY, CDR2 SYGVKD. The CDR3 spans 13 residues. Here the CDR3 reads CAIREVQTDTQYF.